This T cell receptor (beta chain) comes out of a study of cytomegalovirus exposure and HLA in healthy donors. The PCR employed 60 Vbeta primers together with 13 Jbeta primers. TCRdb keeps only in-frame clones here, not all; method: immunoSEQ multiplex PCR. This sample has some 190,000 clones, with around 80% found just once. In germline, CDR1 is LNHDA, CDR2 SQIVND (reference sequence). The CDR3 length is 15 residues. Trimming removed 5 bases from V and 7 bases from J; junction bases left unmatched: 8. The clonotype comes from a girl under 18 in good health and CMV-seropositive. The sample was PBMCs. V usage is TRBV19 and J usage is TRBJ2-1, with TRBD2 identical over 10 bases. CDR3 DNA: TGTGCCAGTAGTCAGCCTAGCGGGAGCTGGAATGAGCAGTTCTTC. It translates to CASSQPSGSWNEQFF.